This T cell receptor beta chain was captured in a study of blood T cells in healthy people across ages. Broader study findings: Diversity figures derived from one million T cells were judged to underestimate the true value. TCR beta diversity correlated strongly with naive T cell percentage.

Ranging in age from roughly 6 to 90, the donors were healthy Caucasian individuals from Russia. Peripheral blood samples of roughly 10 milliliters were drawn from each donor. A sample-barcoded 5' primer and a J-beta primer mix were used in a second PCR of roughly 6 to 11 cycles. TCRdb passed the 5' RACE reads through MiXCR, listing each CDR3 protein once. The data show 1.5 million to 2 million distinct CDR3 sequences, with about 39% seen just once and roughly 23% held by the top ten. About this clonotype: What it binds is not known.

The CDR3 has 14 residues. Germline CDR1 is MNHEY and CDR2 is SVGEGT. Trimming took off 7 bases at V and 0 bases at J, with 7 bases between the two ends. Sequencing was performed on blood. This receptor was obtained from a human donor in good health. The chain links TRBV6-2 or TRBV6-3 to TRBJ2-6; no definite D call. CDR3: CASNPLSGANVLTF. As DNA, the CDR3 is TGTGCCAGCAATCCCCTCTCTGGGGCCAACGTCCTGACTTTC.